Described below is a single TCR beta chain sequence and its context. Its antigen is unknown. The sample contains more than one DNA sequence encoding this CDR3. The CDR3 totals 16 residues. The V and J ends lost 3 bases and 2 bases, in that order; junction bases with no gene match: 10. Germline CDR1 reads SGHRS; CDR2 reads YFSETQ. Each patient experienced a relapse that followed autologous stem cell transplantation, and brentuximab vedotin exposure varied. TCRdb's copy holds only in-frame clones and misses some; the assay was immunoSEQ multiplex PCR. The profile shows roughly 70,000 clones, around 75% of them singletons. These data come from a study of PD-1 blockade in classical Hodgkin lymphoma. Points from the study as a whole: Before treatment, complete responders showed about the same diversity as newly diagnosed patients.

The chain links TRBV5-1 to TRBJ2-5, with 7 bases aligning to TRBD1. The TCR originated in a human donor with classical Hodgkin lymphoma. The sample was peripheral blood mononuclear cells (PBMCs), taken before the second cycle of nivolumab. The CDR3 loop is CASSSSMTGTQETQYF. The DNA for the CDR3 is TGCGCCAGCAGCTCAAGTATGACAGGGACACAAGAGACCCAGTACTTC.